These 16 T cell receptor beta chains originate from one sample sequenced in a study of blood T cell repertoires in COVID-19. TCRdb keeps only in-frame clones here, not all; method: immunoSEQ multiplex PCR. The table lists approximately 250,000 clones, roughly 80% of them singletons. Sequenced material: PBMCs or T cells enriched from blood (not recorded which). The receptors originated from a man aged 30-40 years with acute COVID-19.

This clone was counted a single time. The chain joins TRBV28 to TRBJ2-5, with a weak D call TRBD1 (5 bases). Germline CDR1 reads MDHEN; CDR2 reads SYDVKM. V gave up 6 bases and J gave up 0 bases, with 8 bases separating them. CDR3 length: 13 amino acids. The CDR3 sequence: CASRDTNQETQYF. The CDR3 nucleotides read TGTGCCAGCAGGGACACGAACCAAGAGACCCAGTACTTC.

The V gene is TRBV24-1, the J gene TRBJ2-1; 7 positions agree with TRBD1. The germline V gene encodes CDR1 KGHDR and CDR2 SFDVKD. This CDR3 contains 18 residues. Trimming removed 4 bases from V and 0 bases from J; junction bases left unmatched: 11. The CDR3 nucleotides read TGTGCCACCAGTGACCCCACGACAGGGCCGAGCTCCTACAATGAGCAGTTCTTC. It translates to CATSDPTTGPSSYNEQFF.

The rearrangement links TRBV7-9 to TRBJ1-5, with 10 positions matching TRBD1. This CDR3 is built from 16 residues. V shed 5 bases and J 6 bases; nucleotides not matched to a gene: 10. Germline CDR1 and CDR2: SEHNR and FQNEAQ (reference sequence). CDR3 DNA: TGTGCCAGCAGCCTATCCGCGACAGGGGGCAGTCAGCCCCAGCATTTT. Protein product: CASSLSATGGSQPQHF.

The chain carries TRBV5-1 and TRBJ2-1; D may be TRBD2 (6 bases). Germline CDR1 and CDR2: SGHRS and YFSETQ. V shed 7 bases and J shed 8 bases, with 16 bases lying between them. The CDR3 covers 13 residues. The CDR3 nucleotides read TGCGCCAGCTTCGAGCGCTGGGGGGATGAGCAGTTCTTC. Its protein is CASFERWGDEQFF. Combining the CDR3 with reference TRBV5-1 and TRBJ2-1 gives the whole variable domain KAGVTQTPRYLIKTRGQQVTLSCSPISGHRSVSWYQQTPGQGLQFLFEYFSETQRNKGNFPGRFSGRQFSNSRSEMNVSTLELGDSALYLCASFERWGDEQFFGPGTRLTVL.

The chain combines TRBV24-1 with TRBJ1-5, with TRBD1 as a possible D gene (5 bases). Looked up from germline, CDR1 is KGHDR and CDR2 is SFDVKD. Trimming pared 9 bases from V and 3 bases from J, leaving 14 bases between. The CDR3 spans 14 residues. DNA for the CDR3: TGTGCCACCGGGGGAGGGGCGGTCAATCAGCCCCAGCATTTT. It encodes CATGGGAVNQPQHF.

Concerning this clone itself: Its ends do not fully match the called genes, so a read error is possible. The chain carries TRBV5-1 and TRBJ2-3; maybe TRBD1 (7 bases). This CDR3 contains 15 residues. Germline CDR1 and CDR2: SGHRS and YFSETQ. The CDR3 is CASSQGGMGTDTQYF. CDR3 DNA: TGTGCCAGCAGCCAGGGGGGAATGGGCACAGATACGCAGTATTTT.

The chain links TRBV6-5 to TRBJ2-1, with TRBD2 matching 9 bases. The CDR3 loop spans 15 amino acids. Unmatched junction bases numbered 10, after V lost 5 bases and J lost 8 bases. Per the germline V gene, CDR1 is MNHEY and CDR2 is SVGAGI. CDR3 DNA: TGTGCCAGCAGTCCTAGACGAGCGGGGGGCCATGAGCAGTTCTTC. Protein sequence: CASSPRRAGGHEQFF.

The J gene is TRBJ1-5, the V gene TRBV7-4; D is undetermined. The CDR3 is 16 amino acids. V lost 5 bases and J lost 0, with 14 bases in between. In germline, CDR1 is SGHVT, CDR2 SQSDAQ. The CDR3 DNA sequence: TGTGCCAGCAGCAGGTTAGCGAACCATAGCAATCAGCCCCAGCATTTT. Its translation is CASSRLANHSNQPQHF.

The J gene is TRBJ1-1, the V gene TRBV7-9; 10 nucleotides agree with TRBD1. This CDR3 comprises 16 residues. Trimming removed 5 bases from V and 3 bases from J; junction bases left unmatched: 9. The germline V gene has CDR1 SEHNR and CDR2 FQNEAQ (reference sequence). This CDR3 is CASSPDRGKGYTEAFF. As DNA, the CDR3 is TGTGCCAGCAGCCCGGACAGGGGGAAGGGTTACACTGAAGCTTTCTTT.

The V call is TRBV20-1, the J call TRBJ2-2; unclear D gene. CDR1 is DFQATT, CDR2 SNEGSKA, per germline (reference sequence). CDR3 length: 11 amino acids. V was trimmed by 6 bases and J by 4 bases, leaving 6 bases between them. CDR3 in amino acids: CSADSTGELFF. DNA of the CDR3: TGCAGTGCCGATAGCACCGGGGAGCTGTTTTTT.

The genes are TRBV6-4 and TRBJ2-3; possible D gene TRBD1, 5 bases. The V end was cut by 0 bases, the J end by 5 bases, with 12 bases between. CDR1 is MRHNA, CDR2 SNTAGT, per germline. The CDR3 extends over 15 amino acids. The CDR3 protein is CASSDSGQMGDTQYF. In DNA form, the CDR3 reads TGTGCCAGCAGTGACTCGGGGCAGATGGGAGATACGCAGTATTTT.

For the CDR3, the DNA is TGTGCCAGCAGCCACCGAGGGGCCAAAAACATTCAGTACTTC. This gives the protein CASSHRGAKNIQYF. This chain uses TRBV14 with TRBJ2-4; possible D gene TRBD2, 5 bases. The CDR3 extends over 14 amino acids. The germline CDR1 and CDR2 sequences are SGHDN and FVKESK. V shed 3 bases and J shed 1 base, with 7 bases lying between them.

The chain joins TRBV10-3 to TRBJ1-2; 8 bases are shared with TRBD1. V was clipped by 2 bases and J by 2 bases; unmatched bases: 4. CDR1 is ENHRY, CDR2 SYGVKD, per germline. CDR3 length equals 15 residues. The DNA of the CDR3 is TGTGCCATCAGTGAGCCGGGACAGGAGAACTATGGCTACACCTTC. Its protein product is CAISEPGQENYGYTF.

This clone appeared once. This chain connects TRBV11-3 to TRBJ1-2; possibly TRBD1 for D (6 bases). This CDR3 has 14 residues. Germline lookup yields CDR1 SGHNT and CDR2 YENEEA. The ends were cut back, 5 bases at V and 3 bases at J, with 13 bases in the middle. The chain's CDR3 is CASSEGHRDYGYTF. The DNA of the CDR3 is TGTGCCAGCAGCGAGGGGCACAGGGACTATGGCTACACCTTC. The full variable domain, completed using reference TRBV11-3 and TRBJ1-2, is EAGVVQSPRYKIIEKKQPVAFWCNPISGHNTLYWYLQNLGQGPELLIRYENEEAVDDSQLPKDRFSAERLKGVDSTLKIQPAELGDSAVYLCASSEGHRDYGYTFGSGTRLTVV.

This chain uses TRBV5-1 with TRBJ1-2; D gene unclear. V shed 0 bases and J shed 2 bases, with 11 bases lying between them. Per germline, CDR1 SGHRS and CDR2 YFSETQ. This CDR3 region has 15 residues. CDR3 bases: TGCGCCAGCAGCTTGGCCGAGGTGACCAACTATGGCTACACCTTC. Its translation: CASSLAEVTNYGYTF. Supplemented by reference TRBV5-1 and TRBJ1-2, the full variable domain reads KAGVTQTPRYLIKTRGQQVTLSCSPISGHRSVSWYQQTPGQGLQFLFEYFSETQRNKGNFPGRFSGRQFSNSRSEMNVSTLELGDSALYLCASSLAEVTNYGYTFGSGTRLTVV.

This chain links TRBV19 with TRBJ2-4, with D perhaps TRBD2 (5 bases). The CDR3 is made up of 16 amino acids. V shed 4 bases and J shed 7 bases, with 20 bases lying between them. Per germline, CDR1 LNHDA and CDR2 SQIVND (reference sequence). In DNA, the CDR3 is TGTGCCAGTAGTAGATATCGGGGTCTGGAGGATAACATTCAGTACTTC. It specifies CASSRYRGLEDNIQYF.